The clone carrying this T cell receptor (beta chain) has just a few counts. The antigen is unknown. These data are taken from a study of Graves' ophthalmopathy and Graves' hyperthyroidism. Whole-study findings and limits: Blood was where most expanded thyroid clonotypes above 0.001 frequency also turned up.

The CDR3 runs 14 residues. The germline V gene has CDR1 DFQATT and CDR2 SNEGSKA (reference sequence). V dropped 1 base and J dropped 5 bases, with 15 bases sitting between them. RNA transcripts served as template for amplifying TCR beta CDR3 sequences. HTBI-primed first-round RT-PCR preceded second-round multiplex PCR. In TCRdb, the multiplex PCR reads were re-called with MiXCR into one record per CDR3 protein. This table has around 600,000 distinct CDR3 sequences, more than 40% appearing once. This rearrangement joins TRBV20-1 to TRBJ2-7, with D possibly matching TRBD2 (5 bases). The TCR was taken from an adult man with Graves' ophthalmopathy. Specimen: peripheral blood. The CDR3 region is CSARGGSEVHEQYF. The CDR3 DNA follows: TGCAGTGCTAGAGGTGGGAGTGAGGTCCACGAGCAGTACTTC.